Sequencing of this T cell receptor (gamma chain) was carried out in a study of Vδ1+ human thymocytes. Thymocytes were sorted as CD3+ TCRVdelta1+ TCRVdelta2- after alphabeta T cell depletion. Vdelta1+ thymocyte sorts reached between roughly 98% and 99.6% purity. Extracted RNA was reverse transcribed into cDNA. Pooled V-gene forward primers with one constant-region reverse primer generated the CDR3 amplicons by multiplex PCR. TCRdb reanalysed the multiplex PCR reads with CATT. The table shows 30,000 to 45,000 gamma-chain clones, with around 20% occurring only once. Study-level results: Bulk data may be misread because of unexpected Vdelta2 sequences. Thymic delta-chain repertoires held around 20% Vdelta2 sequences and few Vdelta3, despite high sort purity. In the thymus, TRG and TRD repertoires looked highly polyclonal with Gaussian CDR3 lengths.

Turning to this clone: What it binds is unknown.

The length of the CDR3 is 15 residues. CDR1 and CDR2 from the germline V gene are GITISATS and ISYDGTV (reference sequence). J lost 11 bases, V lost 0 bases, and 16 bases had no gene match. The receptor was isolated from a girl under three years old who had congenital heart surgery. The J gene is TRGJ1 or TRGJ2, the V gene TRGV9. The sequenced sample was Vdelta1+ gamma-delta thymocytes from the thymus. Subset in this sample: FACS-sorted CD3+ TCRalphabeta- TCRVdelta1+ TCRVdelta2- thymocytes. The CDR3 spells CALWEVHGMGSEKLF. CDR3 nucleotide sequence: TGTGCCTTGTGGGAGGTGCACGGTATGGGGTCGGAGAAACTCTTT.